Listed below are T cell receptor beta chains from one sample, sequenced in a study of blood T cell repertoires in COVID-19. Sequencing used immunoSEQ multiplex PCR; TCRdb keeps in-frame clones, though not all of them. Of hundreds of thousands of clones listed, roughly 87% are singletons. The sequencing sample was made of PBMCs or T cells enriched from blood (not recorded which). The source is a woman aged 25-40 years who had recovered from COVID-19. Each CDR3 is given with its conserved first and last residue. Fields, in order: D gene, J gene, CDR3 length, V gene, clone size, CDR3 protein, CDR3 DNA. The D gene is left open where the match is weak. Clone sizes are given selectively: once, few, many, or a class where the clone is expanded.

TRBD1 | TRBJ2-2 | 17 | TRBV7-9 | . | CASSSTKDRGDTGELFF | TGTGCCAGCAGCTCCACGAAAGACAGGGGTGATACCGGGGAGCTGTTTTTT
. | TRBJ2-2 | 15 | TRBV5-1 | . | CASTERQGTTGELFF | TGCGCCAGCACCGAACGTCAGGGGACAACCGGGGAGCTGTTTTTT
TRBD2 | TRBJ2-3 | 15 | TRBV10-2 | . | CASSEVAGVTDTQYF | TGCGCCAGCAGTGAGGTAGCGGGAGTCACAGATACGCAGTATTTT
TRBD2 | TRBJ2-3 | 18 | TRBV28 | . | CASSFPSRLAGDTDTQYF | TGTGCCAGCAGTTTCCCCAGCAGACTAGCGGGGGACACAGATACGCAGTATTTT
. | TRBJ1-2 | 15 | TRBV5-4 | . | CASSSYTGPNYGYTF | TGTGCCAGCAGCTCCTATACAGGGCCCAACTATGGCTACACCTTC
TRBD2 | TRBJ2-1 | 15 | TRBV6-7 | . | CASSYPQRGVGEQFF | TGTGCCAGCAGTTACCCACAGCGGGGGGTCGGGGAGCAGTTCTTC
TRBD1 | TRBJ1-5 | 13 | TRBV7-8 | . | CASSYDRGQPQHF | TGTGCCAGCAGCTACGACAGGGGTCAGCCCCAGCATTTT
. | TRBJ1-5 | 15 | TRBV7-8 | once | CASSLGEEGLQPQHF | TGTGCCAGCAGCTTAGGAGAGGAGGGGCTTCAGCCCCAGCATTTT
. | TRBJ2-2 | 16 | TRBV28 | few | CASSSTILANTGELFF | TGTGCCAGCAGCTCGACTATCCTCGCGAACACCGGGGAGCTGTTTTTT
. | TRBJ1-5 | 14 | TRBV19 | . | CASSTPQGWQPQHF | TGTGCCAGTAGTACCCCGCAGGGATGGCAGCCCCAGCATTTT
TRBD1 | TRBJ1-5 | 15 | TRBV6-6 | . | CASSRTGASNQPQHF | TGTGCCAGCAGTAGGACAGGGGCGAGCAATCAGCCCCAGCATTTT
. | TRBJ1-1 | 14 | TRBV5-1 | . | CASSSRALGTEAFF | TGCGCCAGCAGCTCCAGGGCTTTAGGCACTGAAGCTTTCTTT
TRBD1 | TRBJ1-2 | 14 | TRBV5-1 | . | CASSRGQEIYGYTF | TGCGCCAGCAGCAGGGGACAGGAGATTTATGGCTACACCTTC
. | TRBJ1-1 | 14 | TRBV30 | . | CAWKHLVRNTEAFF | TGTGCCTGGAAACACCTGGTCCGGAACACTGAAGCTTTCTTT
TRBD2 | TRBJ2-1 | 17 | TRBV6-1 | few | CASSDGGGTSWRDEQFF | TGTGCCAGCAGTGATGGCGGCGGGACTAGCTGGAGGGATGAGCAGTTCTTC
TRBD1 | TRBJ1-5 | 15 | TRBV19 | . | CASSILTTGDQPQHF | TGTGCCAGTAGTATTCTTACGACAGGGGATCAGCCCCAGCATTTT
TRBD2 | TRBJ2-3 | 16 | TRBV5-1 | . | CASSLRSGGQSDTQYF | TGCGCCAGCAGCTTGAGAAGCGGGGGGCAATCAGATACGCAGTATTTT